This TCR beta chain originates from a study of CD8 T cells in Susac syndrome. Reverse transcription of about 0.5 to 1 ug RNA used random hexamers. Multiplex immunoSEQ PCR targeted 54 Vbeta and 13 Jbeta TCR beta segments. MiXCR was run by TCRdb on the immunoSEQ multiplex PCR reads, yielding one entry per CDR3 protein. The data show 150,000 to 250,000 distinct CDR3 sequences, with 90% to 95% seen just once and 0.093% held by the top ten. CDR1 is SGHRS and CDR2 is YFSETQ in the germline V gene. CDR3 length equals 14 residues. Deletions cut 0 bases from V and 2 bases from J, with 8 bases between. J is TRBJ1-2 and V is TRBV5-1; the D is unclear. The TCR sequence derives from a human donor with multiple sclerosis. The sequenced sample was CD4+ T cells from PBMCs. In nucleotides, the CDR3 is TGCGCCAGCAGCTTGGAAGGAATCAACTATGGCTACACCTTC. It yields the protein CASSLEGINYGYTF.